This T cell receptor (beta chain) was sequenced in a study of cytomegalovirus exposure and HLA in healthy donors. Study results and caveats: Later analysis identified several of the most significant clusters that appeared linked to common viral pathogens. Listed as cytomegalovirus-associated were 150 to 200 TCR beta chains. Most TCRs appeared rarely, but some public TCRs recurred in many donors. Sequencing likely produced, as an artifact, a cluster of highly shared sequence variants.

As regards this clone: As yet, its antigen is unknown.

PCR amplification relied on 60 Vbeta primers (plus 13 Jbeta primers). The repertoire was sequenced with immunoSEQ multiplex PCR; TCRdb's copy has only in-frame clones and lacks some. Of under 200,000 clones detected, around 80% appear once; the ten largest clones hold 0.69%. V was clipped by 5 bases and J by 4 bases; unmatched bases: 4. The CDR3 length is 14 residues. In germline, CDR1 is SNHLY, CDR2 FYNNEI. This receptor was obtained from a woman between 35 and 50 years old in good health and CMV-seronegative. The genes are TRBV2 and TRBJ1-5, with TRBD1 matching over 8 bases. The sequenced sample was PBMCs. The CDR3 bases are TGTGCCAGCAGTTACGACAGGGGAAATCAGCCCCAGCATTTT. As protein: CASSYDRGNQPQHF.